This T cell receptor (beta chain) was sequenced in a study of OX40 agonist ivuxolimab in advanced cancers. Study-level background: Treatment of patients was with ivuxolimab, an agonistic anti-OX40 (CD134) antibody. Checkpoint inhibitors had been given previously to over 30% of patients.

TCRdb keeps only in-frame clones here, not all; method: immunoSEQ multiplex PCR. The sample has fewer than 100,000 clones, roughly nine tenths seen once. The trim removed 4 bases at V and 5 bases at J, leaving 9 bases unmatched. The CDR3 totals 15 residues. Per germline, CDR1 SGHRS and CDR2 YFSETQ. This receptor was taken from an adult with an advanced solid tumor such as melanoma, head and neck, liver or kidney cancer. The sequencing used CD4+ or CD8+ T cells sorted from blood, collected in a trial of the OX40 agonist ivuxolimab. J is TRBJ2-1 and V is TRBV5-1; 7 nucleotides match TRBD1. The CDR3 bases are TGCGCCAGCAGCCTCGGGACAGTCAGTAACAATGAGCAGTTCTTC. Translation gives CASSLGTVSNNEQFF.